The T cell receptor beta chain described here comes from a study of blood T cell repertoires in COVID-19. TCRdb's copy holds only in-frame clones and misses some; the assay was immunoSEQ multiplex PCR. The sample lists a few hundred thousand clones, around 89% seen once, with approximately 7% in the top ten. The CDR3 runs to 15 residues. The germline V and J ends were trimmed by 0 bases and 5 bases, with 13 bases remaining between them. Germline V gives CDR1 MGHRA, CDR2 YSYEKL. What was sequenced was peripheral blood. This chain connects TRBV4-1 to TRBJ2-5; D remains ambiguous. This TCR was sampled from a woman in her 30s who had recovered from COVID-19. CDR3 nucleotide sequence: TGCGCCAGCAGCCAAGATTGGCCCCCCGGGGAGACCCAGTACTTC. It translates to CASSQDWPPGETQYF.